Listed below are T cell receptor beta chains from one sample, sequenced in a study of technical replicates of blood from several donors. Here immunoSEQ multiplex PCR was the method, and the copy in TCRdb shows in-frame clones only, minus some. The table lists approximately 29,000 clones, more than 90% of them singletons, with approximately 4.3% in the top ten. The source material was PBMCs. These receptors were taken from a human donor in good health. Some clones in this sample may be carry-over from other donors' samples. The CDR3 runs from the conserved cysteine through the conserved F or W. The order of the fields is V gene, CDR3 length, J gene, clone size, D gene, CDR3 protein, CDR3 DNA. The D gene is left open where the match is weak. Part of the rows lack a size; the others show once, few, many or a class for expanded clones.

V gene: TRBV4-1; CDR3 length: 16; J gene: TRBJ1-1; clone size: -; D gene: -; CDR3 protein: CASSQRREGLNTEAFF; CDR3 DNA: TGCGCCAGCAGCCAACGGCGAGAGGGTTTGAACACTGAAGCTTTCTTT
V gene: TRBV6-5; CDR3 length: 14; J gene: TRBJ1-2; clone size: -; D gene: -; CDR3 protein: CASSYPIGGLGYTF; CDR3 DNA: TGTGCCAGCAGTTACCCGATCGGGGGGCTTGGCTACACCTTC
V gene: TRBV11-1; CDR3 length: 13; J gene: TRBJ1-5; clone size: -; D gene: -; CDR3 protein: CASSFGANQPQHF; CDR3 DNA: TGTGCCAGCAGCTTCGGTGCAAATCAGCCCCAGCATTTT
V gene: TRBV6-5; CDR3 length: 15; J gene: TRBJ2-7; clone size: -; D gene: TRBD2; CDR3 protein: CASSHTGTSGYEQYF; CDR3 DNA: TGTGCCAGCAGTCATACCGGGACTAGCGGCTACGAGCAGTACTTC
V gene: TRBV14; CDR3 length: 13; J gene: TRBJ1-2; clone size: once; D gene: -; CDR3 protein: CASSPGQFYGYTF; CDR3 DNA: TGTGCCAGCAGCCCAGGACAGTTCTATGGCTACACCTTC
V gene: TRBV6-5; CDR3 length: 14; J gene: TRBJ1-1; clone size: -; D gene: TRBD1; CDR3 protein: CASSRTGLRTEAFF; CDR3 DNA: TGTGCCAGCAGCCGGACAGGGCTTAGGACTGAAGCTTTCTTT
V gene: TRBV9; CDR3 length: 16; J gene: TRBJ2-5; clone size: -; D gene: TRBD1; CDR3 protein: CASSVTRTGGLETQYF; CDR3 DNA: TGTGCCAGCAGCGTAACCCGGACAGGGGGCTTGGAGACCCAGTACTTC
V gene: TRBV9; CDR3 length: 18; J gene: TRBJ2-1; clone size: -; D gene: TRBD2; CDR3 protein: CASSAGLAGGPSYNEQFF; CDR3 DNA: TGTGCCAGCAGCGCGGGACTAGCGGGAGGGCCCTCCTACAATGAGCAGTTCTTC
V gene: TRBV15; CDR3 length: 14; J gene: TRBJ1-2; clone size: -; D gene: TRBD1; CDR3 protein: CATSVRQGNHGYTF; CDR3 DNA: TGTGCCACCAGCGTAAGACAGGGGAATCATGGCTACACCTTC
V gene: TRBV6-5; CDR3 length: 13; J gene: TRBJ1-1; clone size: -; D gene: -; CDR3 protein: CASTRGGDTEAFF; CDR3 DNA: TGTGCCAGCACCCGGGGGGGTGACACTGAAGCTTTCTTT
V gene: TRBV7-7; CDR3 length: 18; J gene: TRBJ1-2; clone size: -; D gene: -; CDR3 protein: CASSPTIPTWFNCYGYTF; CDR3 DNA: TGTGCCAGCAGCCCGACAATTCCAACCTGGTTCAACTGCTATGGCTACACCTTC
V gene: TRBV6-5; CDR3 length: 14; J gene: TRBJ2-7; clone size: -; D gene: TRBD1; CDR3 protein: CASSYGQGAYEQYF; CDR3 DNA: TGTGCCAGCAGTTACGGACAGGGGGCCTACGAGCAGTACTTC
V gene: TRBV4-1; CDR3 length: 16; J gene: TRBJ1-5; clone size: -; D gene: -; CDR3 protein: CASSQDRGLGNQPQHF; CDR3 DNA: TGCGCCAGCAGCCAAGATAGGGGTTTGGGCAATCAGCCCCAGCATTTT
V gene: TRBV11-1; CDR3 length: 14; J gene: TRBJ2-2; clone size: -; D gene: -; CDR3 protein: CASSNREGTGELFF; CDR3 DNA: TGTGCCAGCAGCAACAGGGAAGGCACCGGGGAGCTGTTTTTT
V gene: TRBV5-6; CDR3 length: 15; J gene: TRBJ2-3; clone size: -; D gene: -; CDR3 protein: CASSLDPGNPDTQYF; CDR3 DNA: TGTGCCAGCAGCTTGGACCCAGGGAACCCTGATACGCAGTATTTT
V gene: TRBV6-6; CDR3 length: 15; J gene: TRBJ1-2; clone size: -; D gene: TRBD1; CDR3 protein: CATPQGGGLGYGYTF; CDR3 DNA: TGTGCCACTCCACAGGGGGGGGGCCTCGGCTATGGCTACACCTTC
V gene: TRBV6-5; CDR3 length: 12; J gene: TRBJ2-7; clone size: -; D gene: -; CDR3 protein: CASSSSAYEQYF; CDR3 DNA: TGTGCCAGCAGTTCTAGCGCCTACGAGCAGTACTTC
V gene: TRBV10-3; CDR3 length: 14; J gene: TRBJ1-1; clone size: -; D gene: TRBD1; CDR3 protein: CAISATGGPTEAFF; CDR3 DNA: TGTGCCATCAGTGCAACAGGGGGCCCGACTGAAGCTTTCTTT